Sequencing of this T cell receptor beta chain was carried out in a study of T-cell memory formation after mild COVID-19. On the study more broadly: Largely donor-specific sequence clusters came from a couple of donors. Broader study findings: Pre-infection memory harbored some responding clones, suggesting cross-reactive memory joined. Day 15 to 85 contracting clones showed balanced CD4/CD8; day 15 to 37 expanders favored CD4+.

This clonotype turned up a few times. Its antigen is not identified. Constant-segment primers and 5'RACE yielded cDNA libraries for TCR alpha and TCR beta, each carrying sample barcodes and UMIs. A single record per CDR3 protein comes from TCRdb applying MiXCR to the 5' RACE reads. Among 35,000 to 50,000 distinct CDR3 sequences listed, over 5% were seen once. Between the trimmed V and J ends, which lost 5 bases and 9 bases, there was a span of 17 bases. This CDR3 has 14 residues. Germline loops: CDR1 LNHDA, CDR2 SQIVND (reference sequence). The sample comprised PBMCs or a T cell subset sorted from them (not recorded which). This rearrangement joins TRBV19 to TRBJ2-1; D unresolved. The source of this sequence is an adult who had mild COVID-19 (a few samples of this study predate the infection). Cell type and time point are not known. CDR3 sequence (DNA): TGTGCCAGTAGTTCTGGGCAAGCCTCGGGTGAGCAGTTCTTC. Its protein product is CASSSGQASGEQFF.